This TCR beta chain was recovered during a study of tumor and adjacent non-tumor tissue in lung cancer. CDR1 is MNHEY, CDR2 SVGEGT, per germline. The CDR3 length is 13 residues. TCRbeta libraries were built with three rounds of nested PCR, modified from ARM-PCR. TCRdb re-analysed the multiplex PCR reads in MiXCR, keeping a single row per CDR3 protein. This table has approximately 82,000 distinct CDR3 sequences, around 76% appearing once. This sample's RNA came from whole unsorted tissue. More than 3 cm separated this lung sample from the edge of the tumor. To note about this clonotype: Germline and junction disagree at one end, which may indicate a read error.

This sequence originates from an older man with non-small cell lung cancer. The sequenced sample was distant non-tumor lung tissue. The gene calls are TRBV6-2 or TRBV6-3 and TRBJ2-3; a weak D match, TRBD2 (6 bases). The CDR3 bases are TGTACCAGCAGTTACTCGGGAGCAGGTACGCAGTATTTT. This translates into CTSSYSGAGTQYF.